This T cell receptor beta chain appears in the sequencing data of a study of glioma-infiltrating T cells after dendritic cell vaccination. Assay used: immunoSEQ multiplex PCR; TCRdb lists only in-frame clones, some missing. The sample carries under 100,000 clones, approximately 87% recorded once. J gave up 5 bases and V 5 bases, and 7 bases lay outside the gene matches. CDR3 length: 14 residues. CDR1 and CDR2 (germline): LNHDA, SQIVND (reference sequence). The sample holds one count of this clone. What it recognizes is unknown. Notes on the study in general: Longer survival after dendritic cell vaccination followed higher pretreatment TIL content.

The source material was blood, sampled before dendritic cell vaccination. The clonotype comes from a human donor with glioblastoma. The genes are TRBV19 and TRBJ1-1; 8 bases map to TRBD1. The CDR3 protein is CASSETGEGTEAFF. The CDR3 DNA reads TGTGCCAGTAGTGAGACAGGGGAGGGAACTGAAGCTTTCTTT.